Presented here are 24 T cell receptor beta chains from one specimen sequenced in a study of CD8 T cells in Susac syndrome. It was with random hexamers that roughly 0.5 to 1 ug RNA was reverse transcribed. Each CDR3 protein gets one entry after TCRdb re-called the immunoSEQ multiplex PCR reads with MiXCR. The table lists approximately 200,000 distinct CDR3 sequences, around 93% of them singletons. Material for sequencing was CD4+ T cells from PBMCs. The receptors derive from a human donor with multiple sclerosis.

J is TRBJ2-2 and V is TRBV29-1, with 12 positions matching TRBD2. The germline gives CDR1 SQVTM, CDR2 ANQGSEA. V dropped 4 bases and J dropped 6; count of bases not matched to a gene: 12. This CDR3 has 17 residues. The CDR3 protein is CSVGGTSGFAGPGELFF. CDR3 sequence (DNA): TGCAGCGTTGGAGGGACTAGCGGGTTCGCGGGGCCCGGGGAGCTGTTTTTT.

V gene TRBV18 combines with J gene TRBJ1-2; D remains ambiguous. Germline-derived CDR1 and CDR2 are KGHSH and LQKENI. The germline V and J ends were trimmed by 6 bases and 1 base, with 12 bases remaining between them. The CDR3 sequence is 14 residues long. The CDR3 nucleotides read TGTGCCAGCTCTCCGGAGCTAAATAACTATGGCTACACCTTC. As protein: CASSPELNNYGYTF.

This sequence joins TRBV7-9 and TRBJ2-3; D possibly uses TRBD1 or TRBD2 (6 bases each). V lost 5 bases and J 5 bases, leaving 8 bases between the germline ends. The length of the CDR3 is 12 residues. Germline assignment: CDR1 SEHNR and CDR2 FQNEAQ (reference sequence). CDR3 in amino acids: CASSEGGDTQYF. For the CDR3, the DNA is TGTGCCAGCAGCGAGGGGGGAGATACGCAGTATTTT.

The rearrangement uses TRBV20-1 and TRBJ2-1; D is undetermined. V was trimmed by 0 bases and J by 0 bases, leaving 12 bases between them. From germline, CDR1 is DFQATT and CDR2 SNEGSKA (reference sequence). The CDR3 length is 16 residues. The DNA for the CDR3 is TGCAGTGCTAGAGATGGGCGGCGGAGCTCCTACAATGAGCAGTTCTTC. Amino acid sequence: CSARDGRRSSYNEQFF.

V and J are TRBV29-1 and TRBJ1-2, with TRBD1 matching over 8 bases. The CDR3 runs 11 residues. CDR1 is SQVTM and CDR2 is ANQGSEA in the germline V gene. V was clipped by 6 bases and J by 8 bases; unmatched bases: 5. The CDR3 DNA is TGCAGCGTAGGACAGGGTGAGGGCTACACCTTC. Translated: CSVGQGEGYTF.

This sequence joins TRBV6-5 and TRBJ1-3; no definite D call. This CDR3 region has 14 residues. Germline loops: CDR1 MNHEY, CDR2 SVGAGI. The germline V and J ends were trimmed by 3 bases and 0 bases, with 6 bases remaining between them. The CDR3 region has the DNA TGTGCCAGCAGTTATGGGGTCTCTGGAAACACCATATATTTT. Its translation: CASSYGVSGNTIYF.

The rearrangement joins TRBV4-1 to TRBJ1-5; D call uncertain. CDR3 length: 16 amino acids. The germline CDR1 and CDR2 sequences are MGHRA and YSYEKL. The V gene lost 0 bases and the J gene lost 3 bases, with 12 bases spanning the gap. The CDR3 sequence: CASSQEVSAINQPQHF. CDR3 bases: TGCGCCAGCAGCCAAGAGGTCAGCGCGATCAATCAGCCCCAGCATTTT.

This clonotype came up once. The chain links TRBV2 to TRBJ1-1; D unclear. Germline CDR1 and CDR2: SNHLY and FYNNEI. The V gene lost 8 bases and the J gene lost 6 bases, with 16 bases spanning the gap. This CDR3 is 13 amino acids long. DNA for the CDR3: TGTGCCAGCTCAAACGGGTTAACGGCTGAAGCTTTCTTT. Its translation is CASSNGLTAEAFF.

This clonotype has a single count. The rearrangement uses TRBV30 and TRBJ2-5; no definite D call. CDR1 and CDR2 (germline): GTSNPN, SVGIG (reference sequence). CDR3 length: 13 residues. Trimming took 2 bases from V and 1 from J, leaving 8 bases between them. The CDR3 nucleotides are TGTGCCTGGAGTTTCGTGGGCCAAGAGACCCAGTACTTC. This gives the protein CAWSFVGQETQYF. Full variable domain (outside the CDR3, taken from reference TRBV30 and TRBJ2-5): SQTIHQWPATLVQPVGSPLSLECTVEGTSNPNLYWYRQAAGRGLQLLFYSVGIGQISSEVPQNLSASRPQDRQFILSSKKLLLSDSGFYLCAWSFVGQETQYFGPGTRLLVL.

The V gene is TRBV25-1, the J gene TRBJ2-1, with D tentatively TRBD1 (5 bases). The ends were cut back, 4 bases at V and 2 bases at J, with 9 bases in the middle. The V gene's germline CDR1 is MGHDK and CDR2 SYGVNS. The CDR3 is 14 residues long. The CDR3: CASSARDAYNEQFF. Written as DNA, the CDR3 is TGTGCCAGCAGTGCCAGGGATGCCTACAATGAGCAGTTCTTC.

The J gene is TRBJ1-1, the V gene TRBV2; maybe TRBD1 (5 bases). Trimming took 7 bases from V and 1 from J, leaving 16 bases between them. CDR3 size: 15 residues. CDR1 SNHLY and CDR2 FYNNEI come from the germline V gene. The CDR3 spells CASTPTATQNTEAFF. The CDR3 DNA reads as TGTGCCAGCACACCGACAGCAACTCAGAACACTGAAGCTTTCTTT.

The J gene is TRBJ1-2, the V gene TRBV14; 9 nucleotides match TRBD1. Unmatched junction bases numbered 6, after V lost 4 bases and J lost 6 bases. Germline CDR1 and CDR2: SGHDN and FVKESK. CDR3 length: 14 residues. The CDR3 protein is CASSRTGGGDGYTF. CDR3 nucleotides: TGTGCCAGCAGCCGCACAGGGGGCGGCGATGGCTACACCTTC.

The CDR3 bases are TGTGCCACCAGCAGAGAACAGGGTGCTCTTGGAAACACCATATATTTT. Protein product: CATSREQGALGNTIYF. The rearrangement joins TRBV15 to TRBJ1-3, with TRBD1 as a possible D gene (6 bases). Germline values: CDR1 LNHNV, CDR2 YYDKDF (reference sequence). This CDR3 contains 16 residues. Trimming stripped 0 bases from V and 3 bases from J, with 12 bases between.

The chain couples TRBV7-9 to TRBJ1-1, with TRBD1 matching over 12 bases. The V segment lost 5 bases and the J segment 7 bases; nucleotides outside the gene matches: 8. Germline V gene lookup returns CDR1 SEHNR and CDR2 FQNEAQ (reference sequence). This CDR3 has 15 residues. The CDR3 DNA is TGTGCCAGCAGCACGGGACAGGGGGCTTCCGATGAAGCTTTCTTT. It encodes CASSTGQGASDEAFF.

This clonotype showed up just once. The CDR3 DNA follows: TGTGCCAGCAGCGACAGGGTCTTCACAGATACGCAGTATTTT. Amino acids: CASSDRVFTDTQYF. V is TRBV3-1 and J is TRBJ2-3; the match to TRBD1 covers 7 bases. The CDR3 is 14 amino acids. V lost 5 bases, J lost 2 bases, and 4 bases stayed unmatched. The germline V gene has CDR1 LGHDT and CDR2 YNNKEL (reference sequence).

The CDR3 region has the DNA TGTGCCAGCAGCTTATTTGCTAAAGCAGATACGCAGTATTTT. This gives the protein CASSLFAKADTQYF. J is TRBJ2-3 and V is TRBV11-2; D unresolved. This CDR3 has 14 amino acids. Germline values: CDR1 SGHAT, CDR2 FQNNGV. V was cut by 2 bases and J by 4 bases, with 10 bases left in between.

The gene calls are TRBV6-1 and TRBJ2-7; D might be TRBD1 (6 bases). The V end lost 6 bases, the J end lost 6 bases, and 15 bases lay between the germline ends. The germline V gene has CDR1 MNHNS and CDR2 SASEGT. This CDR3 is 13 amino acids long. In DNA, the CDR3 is TGTGCCAGCAGCTGGGGGCCCCTCCTCGAGCAGTACGTC. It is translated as CASSWGPLLEQYV.

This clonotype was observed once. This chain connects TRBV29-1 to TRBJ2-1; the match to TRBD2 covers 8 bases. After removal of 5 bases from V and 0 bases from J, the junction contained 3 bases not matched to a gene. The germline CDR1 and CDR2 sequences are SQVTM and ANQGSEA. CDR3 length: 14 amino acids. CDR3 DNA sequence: TGCAGCGTTACTAGCGGTAGCTCCTACAATGAGCAGTTCTTC. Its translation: CSVTSGSSYNEQFF.

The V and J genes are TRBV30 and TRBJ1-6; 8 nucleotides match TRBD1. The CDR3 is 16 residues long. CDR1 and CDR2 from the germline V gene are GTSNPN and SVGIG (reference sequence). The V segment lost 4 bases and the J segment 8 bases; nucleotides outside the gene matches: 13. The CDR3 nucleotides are TGTGCCTGGACCGGGACAGGTTCCGTTCGTGATTCACCCCTCCACTTT. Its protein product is CAWTGTGSVRDSPLHF.

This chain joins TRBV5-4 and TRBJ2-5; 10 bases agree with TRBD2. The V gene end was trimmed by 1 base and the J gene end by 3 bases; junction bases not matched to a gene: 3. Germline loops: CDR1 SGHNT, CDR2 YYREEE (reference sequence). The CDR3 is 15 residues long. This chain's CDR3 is CASSLPLAGEETQYF. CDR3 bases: TGTGCCAGCAGCTTGCCCCTAGCGGGGGAAGAGACCCAGTACTTC.

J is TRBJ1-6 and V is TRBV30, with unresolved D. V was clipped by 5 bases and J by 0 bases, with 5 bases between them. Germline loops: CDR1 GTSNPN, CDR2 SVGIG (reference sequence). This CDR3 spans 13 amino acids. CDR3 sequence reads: CAWELSYNSPLHF. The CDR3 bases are TGTGCCTGGGAACTCTCCTATAATTCACCCCTCCACTTT.

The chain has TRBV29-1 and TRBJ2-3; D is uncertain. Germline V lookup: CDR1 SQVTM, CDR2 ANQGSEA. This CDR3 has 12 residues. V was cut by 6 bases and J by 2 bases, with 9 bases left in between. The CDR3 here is CSVPLYTDTQYF. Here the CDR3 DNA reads TGCAGCGTCCCTCTTTACACAGATACGCAGTATTTT.

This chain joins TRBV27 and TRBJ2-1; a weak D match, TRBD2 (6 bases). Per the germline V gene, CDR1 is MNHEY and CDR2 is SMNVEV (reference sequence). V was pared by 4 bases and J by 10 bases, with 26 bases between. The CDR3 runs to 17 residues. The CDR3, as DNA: TGTGCCAGCAGTTGGGCACCGACTAGTAAGTCCGTTGGGGAGCAGTTCTTC. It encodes CASSWAPTSKSVGEQFF.

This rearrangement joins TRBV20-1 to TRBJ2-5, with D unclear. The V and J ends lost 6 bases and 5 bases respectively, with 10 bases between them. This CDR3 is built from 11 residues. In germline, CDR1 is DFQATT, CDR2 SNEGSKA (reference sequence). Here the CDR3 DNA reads TGCAGTGCCGTCTCCTCGGAGACCCAGTACTTC. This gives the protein CSAVSSETQYF.